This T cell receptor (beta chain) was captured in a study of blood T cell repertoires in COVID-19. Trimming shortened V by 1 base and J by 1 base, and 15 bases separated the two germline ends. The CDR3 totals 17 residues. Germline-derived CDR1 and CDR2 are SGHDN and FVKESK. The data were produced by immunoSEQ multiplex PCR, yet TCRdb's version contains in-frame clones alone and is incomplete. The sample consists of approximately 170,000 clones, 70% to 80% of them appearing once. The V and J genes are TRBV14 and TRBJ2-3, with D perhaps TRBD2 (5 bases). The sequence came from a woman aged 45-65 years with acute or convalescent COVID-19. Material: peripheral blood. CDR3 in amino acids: CASSQGLQPGCTDTQYF. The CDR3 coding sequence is TGTGCCAGCAGCCAAGGCTTACAGCCGGGGTGCACAGATACGCAGTATTTT.